The text below deals with one TCR beta chain. The CDR3 is 14 amino acids. Germline CDR1 and CDR2: MNHEY and SVGEGT. V was pared by 0 bases and J by 1 base, with 6 bases between. This sample was taken from a study of blood T cell repertoires in COVID-19. Study context: Acute-phase and convalescent COVID-19 samples originated in the United States, Italy and Spain. PBMCs, B-cell-depleted T cells, or T cells were the source of the cDNA or gDNA that made up the material.

In the authors' workflow: Amplification from reference gene primers served as the basis for estimated nucleated cell counts. TCRdb's table, derived via immunoSEQ multiplex PCR, lists solely in-frame clones and lacks some. The V and J calls and clone size come from that table; D and trimming were worked out from the DNA. The table lists 120,000 or so clones, 70% to 85% of them singletons. The sequenced material came from peripheral blood. This TCR was sampled from a woman in her seventies with acute or convalescent COVID-19. The V call is TRBV6-2 or TRBV6-3, the J call TRBJ1-1; D is ambiguous. Written as DNA, the CDR3 is TGTGCCAGCAGTTACTCCCGGGGGAACACTGAAGCTTTCTTT. The encoded protein is CASSYSRGNTEAFF.